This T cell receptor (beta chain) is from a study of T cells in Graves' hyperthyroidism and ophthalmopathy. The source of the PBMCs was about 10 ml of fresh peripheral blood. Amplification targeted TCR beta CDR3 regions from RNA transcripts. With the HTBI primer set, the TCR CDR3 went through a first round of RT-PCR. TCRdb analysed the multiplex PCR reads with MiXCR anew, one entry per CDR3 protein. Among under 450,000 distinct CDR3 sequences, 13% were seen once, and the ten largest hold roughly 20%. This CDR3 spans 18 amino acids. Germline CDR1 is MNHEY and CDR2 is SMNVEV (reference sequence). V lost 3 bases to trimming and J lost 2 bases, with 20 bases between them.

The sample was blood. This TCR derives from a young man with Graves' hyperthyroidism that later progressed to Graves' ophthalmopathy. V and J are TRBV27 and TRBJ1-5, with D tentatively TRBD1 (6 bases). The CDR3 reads CASSFKGVGMVGNQPQHF. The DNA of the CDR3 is TGTGCCAGCAGTTTCAAGGGGGTAGGAATGGTCGGCAATCAGCCCCAGCATTTT.